This T cell receptor beta chain was obtained from a study of blood T cell repertoires in COVID-19. Study information: From the United States, Italy and Spain came samples of acute and convalescent COVID-19. From T cells, B-cell-depleted T cells, or PBMCs came the material, which was cDNA or gDNA.

Using immunoSEQ multiplex PCR, the repertoire was profiled, and TCRdb retains in-frame clones only, with some absent. The sample carries roughly 90,000 clones, around 75% recorded once. The CDR3 contains 13 residues. Germline loops: CDR1 SEHNR, CDR2 FQNEAQ (reference sequence). The V and J ends lost 5 bases and 7 bases, in that order; junction bases with no gene match: 6. The sample comprised peripheral blood. This receptor was identified in a woman aged 80 or over with active or convalescent COVID-19. The chain employs TRBV7-9 and TRBJ2-7, with TRBD2 identical over 9 bases. CDR3 region: CASSLRLAAEQYF. The CDR3 region has the DNA TGTGCCAGCAGCCTTCGACTAGCGGCAGAGCAGTACTTC.